This entry lists 29 T cell receptor beta chains sequenced from one sample in a study of shared clonotypes between healthy human individuals. TCRdb's copy holds only in-frame clones and misses some; the assay was immunoSEQ multiplex PCR. The profile shows 2.3 million or so clones, just over 90% of them singletons. Sequenced material: naive CD4+ T cells from PBMCs. The subset was: CD45RA+ positively selected. These receptors all stem from a man younger than 30 in good health. Some clones in this sample may be carry-over from other donors' samples.

As concerns this clone: At the DNA level, this CDR3 is encoded by other sequences in the same sample as well. The chain couples TRBV5-1 to TRBJ2-7, with TRBD2 matching over 9 bases. The CDR3 covers 15 residues. Germline lookup yields CDR1 SGHRS and CDR2 YFSETQ. V dropped 1 base and J dropped 2; count of bases not matched to a gene: 4. CDR3 sequence (DNA): TGCGCCAGCAGCTTGACTAGCGGGCGTACCTACGAGCAGTACTTC. Translated: CASSLTSGRTYEQYF.

The chain joins TRBV7-2 to TRBJ2-1; 9 bases are shared with TRBD2. The CDR3 is made up of 15 amino acids. Germline V gene sequence: CDR1 SGHTA, CDR2 FQGNSA. With 4 bases clipped from V and 3 bases from J, the junction kept 4 bases outside the gene matches. CDR3 nucleotides: TGTGCCAGCAGCTCGACGCGGGAGGGCTACAATGAGCAGTTCTTC. Its translation is CASSSTREGYNEQFF.

V usage is TRBV5-4 and J usage is TRBJ1-2, with no clear D. Trimming shortened V by 3 bases and J by 2 bases, and 14 bases separated the two germline ends. The CDR3 is 15 residues long. Germline V gene sequence: CDR1 SGHNT, CDR2 YYREEE (reference sequence). The CDR3 sequence is CASSSPVEGNYGYTF. Here the CDR3 DNA reads TGTGCCAGCAGCTCCCCGGTAGAGGGCAACTATGGCTACACCTTC.

This chain links TRBV11-2 with TRBJ1-2, with 7 positions matching TRBD1. This CDR3 is 15 amino acids long. V gave up 1 base and J gave up 8 bases; unmatched junction bases: 10. Germline CDR1 and CDR2: SGHAT and FQNNGV. CDR3 sequence (DNA): TGTGCCAGCAGCTTAGGGATACAGGGGCTGGGGGGCTACACCTTC. Its protein product is CASSLGIQGLGGYTF.

V is TRBV7-9 and J is TRBJ2-1, with TRBD2 matching 10 bases. The ends lost 5 bases at V and 15 bases at J; junction bases unmatched: 16. Per germline, CDR1 SEHNR and CDR2 FQNEAQ (reference sequence). CDR3 length: 15 residues. The CDR3 protein is CASSAMGVLAGARFF. CDR3 coding DNA: TGTGCCAGCAGCGCCATGGGGGTCCTAGCGGGAGCTCGGTTCTTC.

V usage is TRBV29-1 and J usage is TRBJ1-2; a weak D match, TRBD1 (5 bases). Trimming cost V 4 bases and J 3 bases, with 9 bases left between them. Germline lookup yields CDR1 SQVTM and CDR2 ANQGSEA. CDR3 size: 12 residues. The DNA of the CDR3 is TGCAGCGTTGTAAGGGGCCACTATGGCTACACCTTC. This translates into CSVVRGHYGYTF.

V is TRBV30 and J is TRBJ1-6; D is unresolved. The germline V gene has CDR1 GTSNPN and CDR2 SVGIG (reference sequence). Trimming removed 3 bases from V and 4 bases from J, with 10 bases in between. The CDR3 consists of 14 residues. The CDR3 loop is CAWRVDGYNSPLHF. The CDR3, as DNA: TGTGCCTGGAGGGTTGACGGGTATAATTCACCCCTCCACTTT. Looking up the rest from reference TRBV30 and TRBJ1-6 gives the full variable domain: SQTIHQWPATLVQPVGSPLSLECTVEGTSNPNLYWYRQAAGRGLQLLFYSVGIGQISSEVPQNLSASRPQDRQFILSSKKLLLSDSGFYLCAWRVDGYNSPLHFGNGTRLTVT.

This chain connects TRBV19 to TRBJ2-1, with D perhaps TRBD1 (6 bases). CDR1 and CDR2 (germline): LNHDA, SQIVND (reference sequence). Trimming took off 3 bases at V and 1 base at J, with 13 bases between the two ends. The CDR3 runs 16 residues. CDR3 in DNA: TGTGCCAGTAGTATCACCGGGACAATGTCCTACAATGAGCAGTTCTTC. The encoded protein is CASSITGTMSYNEQFF.

As for this clone: Other nucleotide sequences in the sample specify the same CDR3. This chain joins TRBV5-1 and TRBJ2-1; 11 bases line up with TRBD1. V dropped 4 bases and J dropped 5; count of bases not matched to a gene: 2. The length of the CDR3 is 14 residues. Germline V gene data show CDR1 as SGHRS and CDR2 as YFSETQ. CDR3 DNA: TGCGCCAGCAGCCTGGGACAGGGGGACAATGAGCAGTTCTTC. Its translation is CASSLGQGDNEQFF.

The rearrangement uses TRBV7-7 and TRBJ2-5, with D perhaps TRBD2 (6 bases). CDR1 SSHAT and CDR2 FNYEAQ come from the germline V gene (reference sequence). V was shortened by 2 bases and J by 0 bases, with 7 bases between the two germline ends. There are 14 residues in the CDR3. The CDR3 nucleotides are TGTGCCAGCAGCTTACGCGGGAACCAAGAGACCCAGTACTTC. Translating gives CASSLRGNQETQYF.

This chain connects TRBV18 to TRBJ1-2; TRBD1 matches at 12 bases. V lost 6 bases and J lost 3; bases outside the gene matches: 11. The CDR3 runs 17 residues. Per the germline V gene, CDR1 is KGHSH and CDR2 is LQKENI. The CDR3 nucleotides are TGTGCCAGCTCCCAAGCCGGGACAGGGGGCGCCGACTATGGCTACACCTTC. Its translation is CASSQAGTGGADYGYTF.

V usage is TRBV7-2 and J usage is TRBJ2-3; D is possibly TRBD2 (5 bases). The V gene lost 0 bases and the J gene lost 5 bases, with 9 bases spanning the gap. Germline V gene data show CDR1 as SGHTA and CDR2 as FQGNSA. The CDR3 is made up of 14 amino acids. The CDR3 region has the DNA TGTGCCAGCAGCTTAGCGGGAGTAGTAGATACGCAGTATTTT. Amino acids: CASSLAGVVDTQYF.

With respect to this clone: The sample carries other DNA sequences with the same CDR3. The chain has TRBV28 and TRBJ2-2, with 7 bases aligning to TRBD1. The CDR3 runs 15 residues. The V segment lost 3 bases and the J segment 0 bases; nucleotides outside the gene matches: 1. The germline V gene has CDR1 MDHEN and CDR2 SYDVKM. The CDR3 nucleotides are TGTGCCAGCAGTTTCGGGACAGCGAACACCGGGGAGCTGTTTTTT. Encoded protein: CASSFGTANTGELFF.

The CDR3 bases are TGTGCCAGCAAAGCGGTCTACGAGCAGTACTTC. Amino acid sequence: CASKAVYEQYF. The chain is built from TRBV28 and TRBJ2-7; a weak D match, TRBD2 (5 bases). V lost 7 bases to trimming and J lost 3 bases, with 7 bases between them. Germline V gene sequence: CDR1 MDHEN, CDR2 SYDVKM. The CDR3 spans 11 residues.

The genes are TRBV19 and TRBJ2-2; 9 bases align to TRBD2. Germline-derived CDR1 and CDR2 are LNHDA and SQIVND (reference sequence). V was pared by 3 bases and J by 6 bases, with 5 bases of the junction left unmatched. This CDR3 region has 15 residues. The CDR3 DNA reads TGTGCCAGTAGTATTGGCGGGAGGGCCCCCGGGGAGCTGTTTTTT. Translating gives CASSIGGRAPGELFF.

This rearrangement joins TRBV9 to TRBJ2-2; TRBD2 agrees at 10 bases. V shed 1 base and J 5 bases; nucleotides not matched to a gene: 2. Germline lookup yields CDR1 SGDLS and CDR2 YYNGEE. The CDR3 has 15 amino acids. CDR3 nucleotides: TGTGCCAGCAGCGTAACTAGCGGGATAACCGGGGAGCTGTTTTTT. Its protein is CASSVTSGITGELFF. The full variable domain, in which reference TRBV9 and TRBJ2-2 provide the parts outside the CDR3, is DSGVTQTPKHLITATGQRVTLRCSPRSGDLSVYWYQQSLDQGLQFLIQYYNGEERAKGNILERFSAQQFPDLHSELNLSSLELGDSALYFCASSVTSGITGELFFGEGSRLTVL.

This clone came up once. Other DNA sequences in this specimen translate into the identical CDR3. The chain is built from TRBV18 and TRBJ2-3; D could derive from TRBD1 or TRBD2 (5 bases each). CDR1 is KGHSH, CDR2 LQKENI, per germline. The CDR3 extends over 15 amino acids. The V and J ends lost 1 base and 2 bases respectively, with 10 bases between them. The CDR3 region is CASSPRSGLTDTQYF. Written as DNA, the CDR3 is TGTGCCAGCTCACCACGGTCGGGGCTCACAGATACGCAGTATTTT.

This chain links TRBV28 with TRBJ2-7; D remains unclear. In germline, CDR1 is MDHEN, CDR2 SYDVKM. CDR3 length: 14 residues. The ends were cut back, 2 bases at V and 2 bases at J, with 10 bases in the middle. The CDR3 DNA is TGTGCCAGCAGTTTAGCACACGCGACCTACGAGCAGTACTTC. This encodes CASSLAHATYEQYF.

V gene TRBV28 combines with J gene TRBJ2-7; D may correspond to TRBD1 or TRBD2 (6 bases each). The CDR3 is 18 residues long. The germline V and J ends were trimmed by 2 bases and 3 bases, with 23 bases remaining between them. The germline gives CDR1 MDHEN, CDR2 SYDVKM. CDR3: CASSLRGFGGSANYEQYF. CDR3 nucleotide sequence: TGTGCCAGCAGTTTAAGGGGGTTCGGGGGCAGCGCTAACTACGAGCAGTACTTC.

The V call is TRBV7-3, the J call TRBJ2-7, with D unresolved. The CDR3 runs to 11 residues. Trimming cost V 6 bases and J 0 bases, with 3 bases left between them. Germline lookup yields CDR1 SGHTA and CDR2 FQGTGA. The CDR3 sequence is CASRHSYEQYF. The DNA of the CDR3 is TGTGCCAGCAGGCACTCCTACGAGCAGTACTTC. Based on the CDR3 plus reference TRBV7-3 and TRBJ2-7, the full variable domain is GAGVSQTPSNKVTEKGKYVELRCDPISGHTALYWYRQSLGQGPEFLIYFQGTGAADDSGLPNDRFFAVRPEGSVSTLKIQRTERGDSAVYLCASRHSYEQYFGPGTRLTVT.

This clone has just one count. The rearrangement joins TRBV28 to TRBJ2-7, with D perhaps TRBD1 or TRBD2 (5 bases each). Germline V lookup: CDR1 MDHEN, CDR2 SYDVKM. V shed 2 bases and J shed 6 bases, with 11 bases lying between them. The CDR3 totals 13 residues. CDR3 coding DNA: TGTGCCAGCAGTTTAGAGGGTAGGGGCGAGCAGTACTTC. Protein: CASSLEGRGEQYF.

This chain connects TRBV28 to TRBJ1-3, with D tentatively TRBD1 (6 bases). With 6 bases removed from V and 0 bases from J, the gap between germline ends came to 12 bases. CDR1 is MDHEN and CDR2 is SYDVKM in the germline V gene. The CDR3 is 15 residues long. CDR3 sequence reads: CASREGGSSGNTIYF. CDR3 DNA: TGTGCCAGCAGGGAGGGGGGTTCCTCTGGAAACACCATATATTTT.

The CDR3 region is CASSEGLAGEETQYF. As DNA, the CDR3 is TGCGCCAGCAGCGAAGGACTAGCGGGAGAAGAGACCCAGTACTTC. This chain uses TRBV5-1 with TRBJ2-5; 13 bases align to TRBD2. The CDR3 has 15 residues. Per the germline V gene, CDR1 is SGHRS and CDR2 is YFSETQ. Unmatched junction bases numbered 3, after V lost 4 bases and J lost 3 bases.

This chain joins TRBV6-1 and TRBJ1-1; 7 nucleotides align to TRBD1. Per germline, CDR1 MNHNS and CDR2 SASEGT. J was trimmed by 7 bases and V by 5 bases; bases with no gene match: 4. The CDR3 is 12 residues long. The CDR3 DNA reads TGTGCCAGCAGTTCGACAGGGCTTGAAGCTTTCTTT. It translates to CASSSTGLEAFF.

The chain carries TRBV5-6 and TRBJ2-1; D is ambiguous. V was clipped by 6 bases and J by 0 bases, with 13 bases between them. Looked up from germline, CDR1 is SGHDT and CDR2 is YYEEEE. The CDR3 contains 15 residues. The CDR3 region is CASNSIRNSYNEQFF. CDR3 coding DNA: TGTGCCAGCAATTCTATCCGTAACTCCTACAATGAGCAGTTCTTC.

The rearrangement joins TRBV10-2 to TRBJ1-2; TRBD1 matches at 7 bases. Per the germline V gene, CDR1 is WSHSY and CDR2 is SAAADI. V dropped 1 base and J dropped 3; count of bases not matched to a gene: 2. CDR3 length: 14 amino acids. The CDR3 DNA follows: TGCGCCAGCAGTGAGTATGGGACAGACTATGGCTACACCTTC. This encodes CASSEYGTDYGYTF.

Concerning this clone itself: Other DNA sequences of this sample code for an identical CDR3. The chain employs TRBV20-1 and TRBJ2-1; D possibly corresponds to TRBD2 (6 bases). Germline CDR1 reads DFQATT; CDR2 reads SNEGSKA (reference sequence). CDR3 length: 11 residues. The CDR3 nucleotides are TGCAGCGGGAGCGGCTACAATGAGCAGTTCTTC. It codes for CSGSGYNEQFF.

The chain has TRBV6-1 and TRBJ1-2; 10 bases fit TRBD1. CDR1 and CDR2 (germline): MNHNS, SASEGT. The ends lost 6 bases at V and 4 bases at J; junction bases unmatched: 8. The CDR3 has 15 residues. The CDR3 protein is CASRRQGAFSYGYTF. DNA of the CDR3: TGTGCCAGCAGGAGACAGGGGGCATTTTCCTATGGCTACACCTTC.

The genes are TRBV6-5 and TRBJ2-5; the D is unclear. CDR1 and CDR2 (germline): MNHEY, SVGAGI. V was shortened by 0 bases and J by 5 bases, with 13 bases between the two germline ends. This CDR3 spans 15 amino acids. In DNA form, the CDR3 reads TGTGCCAGCAGTTACTCGATCACAGCCGGGGAGACCCAGTACTTC. Its translation: CASSYSITAGETQYF.